What follows are 9 T cell receptor beta chains derived from one specimen sequenced in a study of T cell responses to AZD1222 COVID-19 vaccine. Produced via immunoSEQ multiplex PCR; TCRdb's table is partial and in-frame only. The table shows about 130,000 clones, with 80% to 95% occurring only once. This material consisted of peripheral blood, taken 28 days after the second AZD1222 dose. These receptors were taken from an adult who received the AZD1222 COVID-19 vaccine.

This clone was seen repeatedly, ten times or more. The chain is built from TRBV19 and TRBJ2-5; TRBD1 is a possible D gene (7 bases). Germline V gene sequence: CDR1 LNHDA, CDR2 SQIVND (reference sequence). This CDR3 comprises 15 residues. V dropped 5 bases and J dropped 0 bases, with 13 bases sitting between them. This CDR3 is CASSPGDSNQETQYF. The CDR3 DNA reads as TGTGCCAGTAGTCCGGGGGACAGCAACCAAGAGACCCAGTACTTC.

The V and J genes are TRBV9 and TRBJ2-7, with no clear D. Trimming left V 3 bases short and J 6 bases short, with 10 bases between. From germline, CDR1 is SGDLS and CDR2 YYNGEE. CDR3 length: 12 residues. In DNA, the CDR3 is TGTGCCAGCAGCGCCGGAGTGAGCGAGCAGTACTTC. Protein sequence: CASSAGVSEQYF.

This chain uses TRBV10-1 with TRBJ2-7; perhaps TRBD2 as D (6 bases). There are 13 residues in the CDR3. Per the germline V gene, CDR1 is WNHNN and CDR2 is SYGVQD (reference sequence). Trimming removed 4 bases at V and 4 bases at J, with 11 bases between. CDR3 sequence (DNA): TGCGCCAGCAGTGGTGGCGGGATGTACGAGCAGTACTTC. Encoded protein: CASSGGGMYEQYF.

The V and J genes are TRBV7-8 and TRBJ1-1; D remains unclear. Germline lookup yields CDR1 SGHVS and CDR2 FQNEAQ. V gave up 5 bases and J gave up 1 base, with 8 bases separating them. There are 13 residues in the CDR3. CDR3 nucleotides: TGTGCCAGCAGCCGGCGACAGAACACTGAAGCTTTCTTT. It yields the protein CASSRRQNTEAFF.

In the case of this clone: Other DNA sequences in the same sample also yield this CDR3. The chain couples TRBV24-1 to TRBJ2-2; D might be TRBD1 (5 bases). The CDR3 consists of 14 residues. With 6 bases removed from V and 1 base from J, the gap between germline ends came to 8 bases. Germline V gene sequence: CDR1 KGHDR, CDR2 SFDVKD. This CDR3 is CATSRGQNTGELFF. For the CDR3, the DNA is TGTGCCACCAGTAGAGGACAGAACACCGGGGAGCTGTTTTTT.

The J gene is TRBJ1-6, the V gene TRBV6-5; D unresolved. CDR3 length: 13 residues. Per germline, CDR1 MNHEY and CDR2 SVGAGI. Trimming cost V 6 bases and J 6 bases, with 9 bases left between them. CDR3: CASRRGRNSPLHF. DNA for the CDR3: TGTGCCAGCAGGCGGGGTCGTAATTCACCCCTCCACTTT.

V is TRBV5-6 and J is TRBJ1-2, with D uncertain. Trimming shortened V by 0 bases and J by 4 bases, and 4 bases separated the two germline ends. The length of the CDR3 is 12 residues. Germline V lookup: CDR1 SGHDT, CDR2 YYEEEE. The CDR3 reads CASSLVGYGYTF. CDR3 nucleotides: TGTGCCAGCAGCTTGGTAGGCTATGGCTACACCTTC. Full variable domain (outside the CDR3, taken from reference TRBV5-6 and TRBJ1-2): DAGVTQSPTHLIKTRGQQVTLRCSPKSGHDTVSWYQQALGQGPQFIFQYYEEEERQRGNFPDRFSGHQFPNYSSELNVNALLLGDSALYLCASSLVGYGYTFGSGTRLTVV.

The rearrangement uses TRBV6-5 and TRBJ1-1; D uncertain. The germline V gene encodes CDR1 MNHEY and CDR2 SVGAGI. The CDR3 has 12 residues. Deletions cut 7 bases from V and 0 bases from J, with 6 bases between. The chain's CDR3 is CASTSVNTEAFF. The CDR3 DNA sequence: TGTGCCAGCACCTCAGTGAACACTGAAGCTTTCTTT.

The V and J genes are TRBV7-9 and TRBJ1-4, with D tentatively TRBD1 (6 bases). V dropped 5 bases and J dropped 5 bases, with 15 bases sitting between them. The germline V gene has CDR1 SEHNR and CDR2 FQNEAQ (reference sequence). The CDR3 is 15 residues long. The CDR3: CASSPGGSPNEKLFF. The CDR3 DNA follows: TGTGCCAGCAGCCCGGGGGGCAGTCCGAATGAAAAACTGTTTTTT.